A single sample gave rise to the 7 T cell receptor beta chains below, sequenced in a study of hypomethylating agent response in myelodysplastic syndrome. Method: immunoSEQ multiplex PCR; TCRdb's copy keeps in-frame clones and lacks some. The sample has several thousand clones, about 80% seen once. Material: bone marrow, obtained before or after starting hypomethylating agent treatment for myelodysplastic syndrome (not recorded which). All receptors come from a human donor with myelodysplastic syndrome.

The rearrangement uses TRBV7-2 and TRBJ2-1; D unclear. The CDR3 length is 12 residues. V lost 1 base, J lost 14 bases, and 12 bases lay in between. Per germline, CDR1 SGHTA and CDR2 FQGNSA. CDR3 residues: CASSLDTSPKFF. As DNA, the CDR3 is TGTGCCAGCAGCTTAGATACGTCGCCCAAGTTCTTC.

The chain uses TRBV7-9 and TRBJ1-1; D remains unclear. Germline-derived CDR1 and CDR2 are SEHNR and FQNEAQ (reference sequence). V was cut by 5 bases and J by 11 bases, with 21 bases left in between. This CDR3 contains 14 residues. Here the CDR3 DNA reads TGTGCCAGCAGCAGCCCGGGATCCCCAACAAGGGCTTTCTTT. Protein: CASSSPGSPTRAFF.

J is TRBJ1-1 and V is TRBV4-2, with a weak D call TRBD1 (5 bases). Germline V gene data show CDR1 as LGHNA and CDR2 as YNFKEQ. This CDR3 comprises 14 residues. Trimming took 4 bases from V and 1 from J, leaving 10 bases between them. The CDR3 spells CASSLGAQNTEAFF. The DNA for the CDR3 is TGTGCCAGCAGCCTAGGGGCCCAGAACACTGAAGCTTTCTTT.

The rearrangement uses TRBV11-3 and TRBJ2-7; tentatively, D is TRBD2 (5 bases). Germline CDR1 and CDR2: SGHNT and YENEEA. The CDR3 covers 14 residues. Trimming took 6 bases from V and 3 from J, leaving 15 bases between them. CDR3 in amino acids: CASSYGPGGYEQYF. For the CDR3, the DNA is TGTGCCAGCAGTTATGGGCCCGGAGGCTACGAGCAGTACTTC. Using reference TRBV11-3 and TRBJ2-7 for the parts outside the CDR3, the full variable domain is EAGVVQSPRYKIIEKKQPVAFWCNPISGHNTLYWYLQNLGQGPELLIRYENEEAVDDSQLPKDRFSAERLKGVDSTLKIQPAELGDSAVYLCASSYGPGGYEQYFGPGTRLTVT.

The rearrangement joins TRBV25-1 to TRBJ2-5; the match to TRBD2 covers 12 bases. The length of the CDR3 is 16 residues. CDR1 is MGHDK and CDR2 is SYGVNS in the germline V gene. The V and J ends lost 8 bases and 3 bases, in that order; junction bases with no gene match: 10. Here the CDR3 DNA reads TGTGCCAGCTCAGCCAGGCTAGCGGGGGGGAAAGAGACCCAGTACTTC. Its translation is CASSARLAGGKETQYF.

The J gene is TRBJ2-3, the V gene TRBV5-6; tentatively, D is TRBD1 or TRBD2 (5 bases each). This CDR3 contains 15 residues. Germline-derived CDR1 and CDR2 are SGHDT and YYEEEE. Deletions cut 1 base from V and 0 bases from J, with 9 bases between. CDR3 sequence reads: CASSLTGPSTDTQYF. CDR3 in DNA: TGTGCCAGCAGCTTGACGGGACCAAGCACAGATACGCAGTATTTT.

The gene calls are TRBV6-6 and TRBJ1-1; D remains unclear. In germline, CDR1 is MNHNY, CDR2 SVGAGI (reference sequence). Trimming stripped 2 bases from V and 3 bases from J, with 10 bases between. This CDR3 is 14 amino acids long. CDR3 region: CASSYQRWDTEAFF. The DNA of the CDR3 is TGTGCCAGCAGTTACCAACGGTGGGACACTGAAGCTTTCTTT.